Below are 5 T cell receptor beta chains sequenced from a single sample in a study of a mutant IDH1 vaccine in newly diagnosed glioma. The assay was immunoSEQ multiplex PCR, and TCRdb's table has in-frame clones only and misses some. The profile shows tens of thousands of clones, more than 60% of them singletons. Indicated time point: week 23, last vaccination. Vaccination comprised doses that each held 300 ug of mutant IDH1 20-mer peptide, plus topical imiquimod. These TCRs are of unknown antigen specificity. Sample: PBMCs, taken from a glioma patient whose treatment included an IDH1 peptide vaccine. All receptors derive from a woman in her thirties or forties with glioma. Some clones in this sample may be carry-over from other donors' samples.

CDR3 DNA: TGTGCCAGCAGTGAAATCTCGCGTGAGCAGTTCTTC. It translates to CASSEISREQFF. The chain links TRBV9 to TRBJ2-1, with D uncertain. CDR1 is SGDLS, CDR2 YYNGEE, per germline. The CDR3 consists of 12 residues. V was trimmed by 5 bases and J by 9 bases, leaving 12 bases between them.

The V gene is TRBV19, the J gene TRBJ1-5; 11 nucleotides match TRBD1. With V trimmed by 6 bases and J by 9 bases, 10 bases remained unmatched. Per the germline V gene, CDR1 is LNHDA and CDR2 is SQIVND (reference sequence). The CDR3 is 15 amino acids. For the CDR3, the DNA is TGTGCCAGTAGCGGACAGGGGGCCCTCTCGGGGCCCCAGCATTTT. Protein: CASSGQGALSGPQHF.

V and J are TRBV29-1 and TRBJ2-1, with 8 nucleotides matching TRBD1. This CDR3 has 13 residues. In germline, CDR1 is SQVTM, CDR2 ANQGSEA. The CDR3 DNA follows: TGCAGAGCCACTACAGGGGGACACAATGAGCAGTTCTTC. Its translation: CRATTGGHNEQFF.

In DNA form, the CDR3 reads TGTGCCAGCAGTCAAACTCCCGCGGGGGGACGGGAGCAGTACTTC. It codes for CASSQTPAGGREQYF. This chain connects TRBV6-6 to TRBJ2-7, with 8 bases fitting TRBD2. The CDR3 extends over 15 amino acids. Germline CDR1 is MNHNY and CDR2 is SVGAGI (reference sequence). With 5 bases clipped from V and 7 bases from J, the junction kept 13 bases outside the gene matches.

This clone has more than one count but fewer than ten. CDR3 bases: TGCAGCGTTTTGACAGGGGATCTCGAGCAGTACTTC. The encoded protein is CSVLTGDLEQYF. The V call is TRBV29-1, the J call TRBJ2-7, with 8 bases aligning to TRBD1. Germline values: CDR1 SQVTM, CDR2 ANQGSEA. The CDR3 spans 12 residues. The ends lost 5 bases at V and 6 bases at J; junction bases unmatched: 6.